Here is one TCR beta chain with its context. Its antigen is as yet unknown. The data originate from a study of CD8 T cells in Susac syndrome. General study results and limits: The study acknowledged a relatively small number of individuals in its TCR sequencing and HLA analysis.

The TEMRA cells underwent FACS enrichment, while the CD8+ and CD4+ T cells underwent negative isolation. cDNA came from approximately 0.5 to 1 ug RNA primed by random hexamers. immunoSEQ multiplex PCR amplified TCR beta CDR3 across 54 Vbeta, 13 Jbeta. TCRdb itself ran the immunoSEQ multiplex PCR reads through MiXCR, one entry per CDR3 protein. The sample lists 120,000 to 150,000 distinct CDR3 sequences, 85% to 95% seen once, with about 0.11% in the top ten. The source material was CD4+ T cells from PBMCs. The clonotype comes from a human donor with multiple sclerosis.

The CDR3 DNA follows: TGTGCCAGCAGCGGTCGGGACGGCTCTGGGGCCAACGTCCTGACTTTC. Translation: CASSGRDGSGANVLTF. The chain has TRBV9 and TRBJ2-6; D assignment may be TRBD1 or TRBD2 (5 bases each). Germline V CDR1 and CDR2: SGDLS, YYNGEE. V was pared by 3 bases and J by 0 bases, with 10 bases between. This CDR3 is built from 16 residues.